The clone carrying this T cell receptor (beta chain) was observed a handful of times. Its antigen is not identified. The CDR3 consists of 15 residues. The ends were cut back, 1 base at V and 4 bases at J, with 13 bases in the middle. CDR1 is SGHTA and CDR2 is FQGNSA in the germline V gene. With a J-beta primer mix and a sample-barcoded 5' primer, a second PCR ran about 7 to 12 cycles. TCRdb ran MiXCR on the 5' RACE reads and lists one entry per CDR3 protein. This table has 1,800,000 or so distinct CDR3 sequences, roughly two fifths appearing once. These data come from a study of blood T cells in healthy people across ages. General study findings and limits: Older age coincided with a roughly linear decline in TCR beta diversity per million T cells. Considered underestimates were the diversity estimates obtained from one million T cells.

This sequence joins TRBV7-2 and TRBJ1-2; maybe TRBD1 (6 bases). This receptor was obtained from a human donor in good health. The sequencing sample was made of blood. The CDR3 bases are TGTGCCAGCAGCTTAGTGGCGCAGGGGCGCTATGGCTACACCTTC. It encodes CASSLVAQGRYGYTF.